Listed below are T cell receptor beta chains from one sample, sequenced in a study of blood T cell repertoires in COVID-19. Produced via immunoSEQ multiplex PCR; TCRdb's table is partial and in-frame only. The profile shows roughly 200,000 clones, roughly four fifths of them singletons. Source material: PBMCs or T cells enriched from blood (not recorded which). The receptors were sampled from a woman in her fifties or sixties who had been exposed to COVID-19. CDR3s include the opening cysteine and the closing phenylalanine or tryptophan. D genes are given only for firm matches. Some rows mark clone size as missing; the rest say once, few, many or name a class of expanded clone.

V	D	J	size	DNA	CDR3
TRBV5-4	TRBD2	TRBJ2-1	-	TGTGCCAGCAGCCAGACGAAGCGGGGGGGTGGCAATGAGCAGTTCTTC	CASSQTKRGGGNEQFF
TRBV5-4	-	TRBJ2-6	-	TGTGCCAGCAGCTGGGGGGGCAGTTCTGGGGCCAACGTCCTGACTTTC	CASSWGGSSGANVLTF
TRBV5-4	-	TRBJ1-2	-	TGTGCCAGCAGCTCCTTGCGGCACTATGGCTACACCTTC	CASSSLRHYGYTF
TRBV7-2	-	TRBJ2-1	-	TGTGCCAGCAGCCTACAGGGTTCTCGTTTGGTTGAGCAGTTCTTC	CASSLQGSRLVEQFF
TRBV29-1	-	TRBJ2-7	once	TGCAGCGTTGGGCATAACGGGGCCTACGAGCAGTACTTC	CSVGHNGAYEQYF
TRBV18	-	TRBJ1-3	few	TGTGCCAGCTCACCGAGGCGCAGCTCTGGAAACACCATATATTTT	CASSPRRSSGNTIYF
TRBV7-2	-	TRBJ1-4	-	TGTGCCAGCAGCTTAGGCCAGGGGAAGGGTGAAAAACTGTTTTTT	CASSLGQGKGEKLFF
TRBV4-1	TRBD2	TRBJ2-5	-	TGCGCCACCAGCCGACTGGGAGGGGAGACCCAGTACTTC	CATSRLGGETQYF
TRBV9	TRBD1	TRBJ1-4	once	TGTGCCAGCAGTCTCAGCCCCGGGACAGCCAATGAAAAACTGTTTTTT	CASSLSPGTANEKLFF
TRBV4-3	-	TRBJ1-3	-	TGCGCCAGCAGCCAAGCTCCACCGAGCTCTGGAAACACCATATATTTT	CASSQAPPSSGNTIYF
TRBV19	-	TRBJ2-7	-	TGTGCCAGTAGTCTCTCTCCGGGACTCGACATACCCGAGCAGTACTTC	CASSLSPGLDIPEQYF
TRBV21-1	-	TRBJ1-4	few	TGTGCCAGCAGCAAACGGAGATACACAAATGAAAAACTGTTTTTT	CASSKRRYTNEKLFF